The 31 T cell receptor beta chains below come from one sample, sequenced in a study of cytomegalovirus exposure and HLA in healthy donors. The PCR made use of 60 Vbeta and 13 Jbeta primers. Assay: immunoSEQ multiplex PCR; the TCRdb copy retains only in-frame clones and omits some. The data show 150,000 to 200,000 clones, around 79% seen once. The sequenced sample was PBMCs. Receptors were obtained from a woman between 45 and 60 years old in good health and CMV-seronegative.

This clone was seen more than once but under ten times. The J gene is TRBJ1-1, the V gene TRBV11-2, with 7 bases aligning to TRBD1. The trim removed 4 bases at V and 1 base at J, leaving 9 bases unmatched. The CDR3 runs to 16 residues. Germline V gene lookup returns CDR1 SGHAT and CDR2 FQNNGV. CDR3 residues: CASSSWTRDRNTEAFF. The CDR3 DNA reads TGTGCCAGCAGCTCATGGACCCGGGACAGGAACACTGAAGCTTTCTTT.

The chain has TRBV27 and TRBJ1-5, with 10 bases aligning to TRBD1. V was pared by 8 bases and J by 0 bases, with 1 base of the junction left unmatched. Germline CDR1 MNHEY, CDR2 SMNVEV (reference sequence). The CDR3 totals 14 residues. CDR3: CASGDRGSNQPQHF. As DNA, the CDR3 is TGTGCCAGCGGGGACAGGGGTAGCAATCAGCCCCAGCATTTT.

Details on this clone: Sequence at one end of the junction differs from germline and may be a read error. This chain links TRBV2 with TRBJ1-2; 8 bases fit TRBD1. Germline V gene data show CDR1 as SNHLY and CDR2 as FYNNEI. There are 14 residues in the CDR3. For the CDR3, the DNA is TGTGCCAGCAGAGAAGCTCAGGGGGCGCCTGGCTACACCTTC. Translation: CASREAQGAPGYTF.

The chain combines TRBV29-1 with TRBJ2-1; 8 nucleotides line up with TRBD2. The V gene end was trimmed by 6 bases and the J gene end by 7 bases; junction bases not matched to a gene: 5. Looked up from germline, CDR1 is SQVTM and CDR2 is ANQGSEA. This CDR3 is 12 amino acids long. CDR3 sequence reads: CSVRGGLNEQFF. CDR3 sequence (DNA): TGCAGCGTCCGGGGGGGGCTGAATGAGCAGTTCTTC.

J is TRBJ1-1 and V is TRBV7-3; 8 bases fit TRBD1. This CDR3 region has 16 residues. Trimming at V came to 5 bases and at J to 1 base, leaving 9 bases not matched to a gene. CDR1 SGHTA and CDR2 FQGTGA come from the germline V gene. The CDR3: CASSPNPGTGNTEAFF. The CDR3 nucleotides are TGTGCCAGCAGCCCCAACCCCGGGACAGGGAACACTGAAGCTTTCTTT.

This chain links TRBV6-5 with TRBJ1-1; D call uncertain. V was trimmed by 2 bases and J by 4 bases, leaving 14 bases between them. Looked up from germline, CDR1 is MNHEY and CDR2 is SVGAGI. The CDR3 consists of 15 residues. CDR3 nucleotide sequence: TGTGCCAGCAGTTACGGGCGGGGATTGGTCACTGAAGCTTTCTTT. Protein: CASSYGRGLVTEAFF.

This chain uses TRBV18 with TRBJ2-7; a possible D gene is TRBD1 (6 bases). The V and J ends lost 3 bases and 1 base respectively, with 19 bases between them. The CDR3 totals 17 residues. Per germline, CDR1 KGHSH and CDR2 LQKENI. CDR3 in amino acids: CASSPPFVDRESYEQYF. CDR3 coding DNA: TGTGCCAGCTCACCCCCTTTCGTGGACAGAGAGTCCTACGAGCAGTACTTC.

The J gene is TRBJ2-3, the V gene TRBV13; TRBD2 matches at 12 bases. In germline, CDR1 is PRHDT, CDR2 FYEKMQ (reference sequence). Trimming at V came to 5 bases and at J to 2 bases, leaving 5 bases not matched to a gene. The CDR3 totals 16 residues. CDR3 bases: TGTGCCAGCAGCCCGGGACTAGCGGGTACCACAGATACGCAGTATTTT. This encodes CASSPGLAGTTDTQYF.

CDR3 bases: TGTGCCAGCAGTTCACAGGGAGGGAGCAATCAGCCCCAGCATTTT. Encoded protein: CASSSQGGSNQPQHF. The chain couples TRBV28 to TRBJ1-5; TRBD1 might be the D (6 bases). The CDR3 is 15 residues long. Trimming left V 4 bases short and J 1 base short, with 11 bases between. Germline assignment: CDR1 MDHEN and CDR2 SYDVKM.

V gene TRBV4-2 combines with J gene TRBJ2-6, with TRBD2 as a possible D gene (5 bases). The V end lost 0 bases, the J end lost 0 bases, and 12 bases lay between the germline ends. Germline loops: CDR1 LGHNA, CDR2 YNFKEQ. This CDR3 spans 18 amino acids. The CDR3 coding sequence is TGTGCCAGCAGCCAAGATCAGCGGTTGAGCTCTGGGGCCAACGTCCTGACTTTC. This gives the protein CASSQDQRLSSGANVLTF.

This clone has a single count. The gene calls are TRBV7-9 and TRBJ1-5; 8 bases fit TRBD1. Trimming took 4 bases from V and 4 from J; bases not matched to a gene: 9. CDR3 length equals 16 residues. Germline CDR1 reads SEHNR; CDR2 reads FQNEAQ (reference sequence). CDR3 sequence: CASSSARDRINQPQHF. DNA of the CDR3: TGTGCCAGCAGCTCTGCCCGGGACAGGATAAATCAGCCCCAGCATTTT.

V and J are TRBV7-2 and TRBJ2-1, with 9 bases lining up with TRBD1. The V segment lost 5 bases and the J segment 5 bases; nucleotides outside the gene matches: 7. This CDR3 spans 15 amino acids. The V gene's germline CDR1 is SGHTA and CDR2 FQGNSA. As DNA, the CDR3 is TGTGCCAGCAGCATCGGACAGGGGACGGACAATGAGCAGTTCTTC. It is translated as CASSIGQGTDNEQFF. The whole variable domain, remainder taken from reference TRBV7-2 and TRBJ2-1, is GAGVSQSPSNKVTEKGKDVELRCDPISGHTALYWYRQSLGQGLEFLIYFQGNSAPDKSGLPSDRFSAERTGGSVSTLTIQRTQQEDSAVYLCASSIGQGTDNEQFFGPGTRLTVL.

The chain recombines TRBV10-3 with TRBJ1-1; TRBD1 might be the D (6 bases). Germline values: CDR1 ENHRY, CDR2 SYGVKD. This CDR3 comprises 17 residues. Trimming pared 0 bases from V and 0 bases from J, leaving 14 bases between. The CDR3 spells CAISESTGHTMNTEAFF. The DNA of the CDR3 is TGTGCCATCAGTGAGTCGACAGGCCATACCATGAACACTGAAGCTTTCTTT.

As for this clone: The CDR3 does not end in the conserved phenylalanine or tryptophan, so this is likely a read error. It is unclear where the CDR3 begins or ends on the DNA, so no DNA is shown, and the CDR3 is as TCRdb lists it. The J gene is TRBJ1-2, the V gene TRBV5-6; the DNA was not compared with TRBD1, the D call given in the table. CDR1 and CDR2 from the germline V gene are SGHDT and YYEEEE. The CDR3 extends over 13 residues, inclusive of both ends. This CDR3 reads CASSLGPGSSQGV.

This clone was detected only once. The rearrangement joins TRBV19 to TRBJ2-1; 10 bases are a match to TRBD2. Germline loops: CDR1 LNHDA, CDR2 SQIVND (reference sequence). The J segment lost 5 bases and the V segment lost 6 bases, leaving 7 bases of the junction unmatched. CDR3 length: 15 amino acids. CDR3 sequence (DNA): TGTGCCAGTAGCCCCACTAGCGGGGCAGACAATGAGCAGTTCTTC. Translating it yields CASSPTSGADNEQFF.

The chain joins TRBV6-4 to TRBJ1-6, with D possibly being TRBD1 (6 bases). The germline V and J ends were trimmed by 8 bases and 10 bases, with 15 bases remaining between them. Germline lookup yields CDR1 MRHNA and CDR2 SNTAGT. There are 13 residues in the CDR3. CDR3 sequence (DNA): TGTGCCAGCTCGTACAGGACAGACTCACCCCTCCACTTT. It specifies CASSYRTDSPLHF.

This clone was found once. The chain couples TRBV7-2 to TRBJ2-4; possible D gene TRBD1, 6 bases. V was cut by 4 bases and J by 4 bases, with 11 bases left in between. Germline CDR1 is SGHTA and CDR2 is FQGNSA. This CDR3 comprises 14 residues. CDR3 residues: CASSSSRGKNIQYF. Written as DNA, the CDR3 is TGTGCCAGCAGCTCTTCGAGGGGGAAAAACATTCAGTACTTC.

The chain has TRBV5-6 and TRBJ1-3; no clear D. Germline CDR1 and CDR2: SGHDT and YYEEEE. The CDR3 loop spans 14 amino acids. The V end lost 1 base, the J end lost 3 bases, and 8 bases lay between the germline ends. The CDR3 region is CASSLKLYGNTIYF. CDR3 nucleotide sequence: TGTGCCAGCAGCTTGAAACTTTATGGAAACACCATATATTTT.

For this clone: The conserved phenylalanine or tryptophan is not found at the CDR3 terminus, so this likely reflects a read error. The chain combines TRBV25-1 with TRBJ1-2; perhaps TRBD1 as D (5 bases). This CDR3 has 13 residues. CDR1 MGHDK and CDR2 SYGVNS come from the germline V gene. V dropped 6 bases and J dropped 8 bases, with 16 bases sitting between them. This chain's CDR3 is CASSLGGIGGYTL. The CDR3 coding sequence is TGTGCCAGCAGCTTGGGGGGGATTGGCGGCTACACCCTC.

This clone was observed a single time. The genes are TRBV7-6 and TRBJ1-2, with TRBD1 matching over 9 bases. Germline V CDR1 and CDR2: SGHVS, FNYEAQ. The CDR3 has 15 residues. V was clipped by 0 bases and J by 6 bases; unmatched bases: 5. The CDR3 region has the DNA TGTGCCAGCAGCTTAGCGGGACAGGGAAAGAATGGCTACACCTTC. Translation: CASSLAGQGKNGYTF.

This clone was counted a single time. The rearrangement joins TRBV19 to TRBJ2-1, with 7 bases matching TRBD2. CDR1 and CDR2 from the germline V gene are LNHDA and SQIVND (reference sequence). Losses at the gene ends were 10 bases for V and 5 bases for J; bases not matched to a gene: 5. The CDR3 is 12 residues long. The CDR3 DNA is TGTGCCACCGGGAGGCTGCACAATGAGCAGTTCTTC. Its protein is CATGRLHNEQFF.

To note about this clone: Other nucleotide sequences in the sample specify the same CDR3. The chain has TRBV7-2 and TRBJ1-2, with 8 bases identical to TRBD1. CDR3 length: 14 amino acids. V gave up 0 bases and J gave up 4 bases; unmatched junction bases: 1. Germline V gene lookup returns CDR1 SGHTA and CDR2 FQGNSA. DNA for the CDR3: TGTGCCAGCAGCTTAGCTGGACAGGGCTATGGCTACACCTTC. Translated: CASSLAGQGYGYTF.

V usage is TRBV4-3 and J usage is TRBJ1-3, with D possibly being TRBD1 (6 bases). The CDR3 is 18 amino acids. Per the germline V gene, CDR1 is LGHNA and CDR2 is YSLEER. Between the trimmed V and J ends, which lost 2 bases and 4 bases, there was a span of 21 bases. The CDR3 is CASSQIVTGQKAGNTIYF. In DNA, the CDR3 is TGCGCCAGCAGCCAAATAGTGACCGGACAGAAGGCCGGAAACACCATATATTTT.

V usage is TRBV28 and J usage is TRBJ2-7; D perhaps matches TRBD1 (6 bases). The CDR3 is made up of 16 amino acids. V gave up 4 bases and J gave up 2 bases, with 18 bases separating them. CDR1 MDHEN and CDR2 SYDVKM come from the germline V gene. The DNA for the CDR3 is TGTGCCAGCAGTTGGGGCCAGACAGGTGCGACCTACGAGCAGTACTTC. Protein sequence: CASSWGQTGATYEQYF.

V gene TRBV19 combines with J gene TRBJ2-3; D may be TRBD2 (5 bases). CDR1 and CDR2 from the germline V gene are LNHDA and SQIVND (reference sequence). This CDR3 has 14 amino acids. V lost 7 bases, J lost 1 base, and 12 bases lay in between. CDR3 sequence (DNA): TGTGCCAGTACCAGCACGAGGGGCACAGATACGCAGTATTTT. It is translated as CASTSTRGTDTQYF. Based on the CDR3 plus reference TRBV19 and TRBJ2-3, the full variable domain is DGGITQSPKYLFRKEGQNVTLSCEQNLNHDAMYWYRQDPGQGLRLIYYSQIVNDFQKGDIAEGYSVSREKKESFPLTVTSAQKNPTAFYLCASTSTRGTDTQYFGPGTRLTVL.

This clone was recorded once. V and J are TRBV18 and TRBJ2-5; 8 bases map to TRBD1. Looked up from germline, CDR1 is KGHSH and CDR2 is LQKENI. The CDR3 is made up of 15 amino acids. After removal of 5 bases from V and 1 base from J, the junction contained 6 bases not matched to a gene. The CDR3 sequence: CASSAQGVSQETQYF. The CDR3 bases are TGTGCCAGCTCAGCACAGGGGGTGTCCCAAGAGACCCAGTACTTC.

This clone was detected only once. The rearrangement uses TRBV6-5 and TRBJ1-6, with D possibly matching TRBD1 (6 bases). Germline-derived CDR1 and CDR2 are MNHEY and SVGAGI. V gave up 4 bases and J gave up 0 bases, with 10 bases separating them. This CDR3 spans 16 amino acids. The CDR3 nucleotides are TGTGCCAGCAGTTTAAAGACAGGCTCCTATAATTCACCCCTCCACTTT. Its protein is CASSLKTGSYNSPLHF.

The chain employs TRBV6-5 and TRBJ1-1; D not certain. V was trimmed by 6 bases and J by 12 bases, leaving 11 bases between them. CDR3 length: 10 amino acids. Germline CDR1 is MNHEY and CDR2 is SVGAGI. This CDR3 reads CASSHRESFF. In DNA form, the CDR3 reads TGTGCCAGCAGCCACCGAGAATCTTTCTTT.

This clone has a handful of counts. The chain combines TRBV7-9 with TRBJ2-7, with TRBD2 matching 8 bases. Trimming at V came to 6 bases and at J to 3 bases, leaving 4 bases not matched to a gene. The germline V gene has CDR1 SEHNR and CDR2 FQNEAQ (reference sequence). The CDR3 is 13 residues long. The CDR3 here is CASSLAGGYEQYF. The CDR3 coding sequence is TGTGCCAGCAGTCTCGCGGGGGGCTACGAGCAGTACTTC.

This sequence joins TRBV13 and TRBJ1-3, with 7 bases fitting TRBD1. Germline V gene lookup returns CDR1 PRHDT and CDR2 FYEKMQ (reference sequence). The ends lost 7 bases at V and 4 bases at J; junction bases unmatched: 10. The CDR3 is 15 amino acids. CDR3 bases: TGTGCCAGCACCACGGGTAGGGGGCGAGGAAACACCATATATTTT. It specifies CASTTGRGRGNTIYF.

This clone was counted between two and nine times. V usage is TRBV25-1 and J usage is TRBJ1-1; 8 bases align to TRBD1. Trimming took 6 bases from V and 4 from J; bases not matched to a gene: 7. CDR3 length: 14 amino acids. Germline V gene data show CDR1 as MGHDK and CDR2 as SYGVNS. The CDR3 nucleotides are TGTGCCAGCAGCCGGACAGGGTTGGGCACTGAAGCTTTCTTT. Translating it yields CASSRTGLGTEAFF.